The 18 T cell receptor beta chains presented below share a single source sample, sequenced in a study of T cells in Graves' hyperthyroidism and ophthalmopathy. Using RNA transcripts as the source, TCR beta CDR3 regions were amplified. The HTBI primer set was used in a first-round RT-PCR of the TCR CDR3. Via MiXCR, TCRdb re-called the multiplex PCR reads, giving one row per CDR3 protein. The profile covers 660,000 or so distinct CDR3 sequences, with 45% appearing a single time and about 7.2% taken by the ten largest. The sequenced material came from peripheral blood or thyroid tissue (not recorded which). These receptors were obtained from an adult man with Graves' disease, either hyperthyroidism or ophthalmopathy (not recorded which).

This clonotype showed up many times. The genes are TRBV2 and TRBJ1-4, with TRBD1 identical over 10 bases. V was pared by 7 bases and J by 5 bases, with 4 bases of the junction left unmatched. CDR3 size: 14 residues. Germline CDR1 and CDR2: SNHLY and FYNNEI. The CDR3 DNA is TGTGCCAGCACCTCGGGACAGGGGAATGAAAAACTGTTTTTT. Translation: CASTSGQGNEKLFF.

This chain connects TRBV29-1 to TRBJ1-5, with a tentative D call TRBD1 (6 bases). The ends were cut back, 8 bases at V and 0 bases at J, with 17 bases in the middle. The germline gives CDR1 SQVTM, CDR2 ANQGSEA. The CDR3 is 15 amino acids. As DNA, the CDR3 is TGCAGCAGTGCAGGACAGACTAATAGCAATCAGCCCCAGCATTTT. Translating gives CSSAGQTNSNQPQHF.

This clonotype was counted a single time. The chain has TRBV2 and TRBJ1-3; 7 bases fit TRBD1. There are 15 residues in the CDR3. Germline-derived CDR1 and CDR2 are SNHLY and FYNNEI. With 3 bases clipped from V and 8 bases from J, the junction kept 10 bases outside the gene matches. CDR3: CASSETGSSWDTIYF. The DNA for the CDR3 is TGTGCCAGCAGTGAGACAGGGTCCTCGTGGGACACCATATATTTT. Combining the CDR3 with reference TRBV2 and TRBJ1-3 gives the whole variable domain EPEVTQTPSHQVTQMGQEVILRCVPISNHLYFYWYRQILGQKVEFLVSFYNNEISEKSEIFDDQFSVERPDGSNFTLKIRSTKLEDSAMYFCASSETGSSWDTIYFGEGSWLTVV.

In its sample, this clonotype was seen many times. The V gene is TRBV6-1, the J gene TRBJ2-7; D is undetermined. Germline V lookup: CDR1 MNHNS, CDR2 SASEGT. Between the trimmed V and J ends, which lost 6 bases and 1 base, there was a span of 7 bases. This CDR3 is 12 amino acids long. CDR3 nucleotide sequence: TGTGCCAGCAGCCCCGGTTCCTACGAGCAGTACTTC. It codes for CASSPGSYEQYF.

The chain has TRBV10-2 and TRBJ1-6; 7 nucleotides align to TRBD1. Trimming took 7 bases from V and 7 from J; bases not matched to a gene: 10. CDR3 length equals 15 residues. Germline CDR1 WSHSY, CDR2 SAAADI. The CDR3 region is CASTASRGENSPLHF. CDR3 sequence (DNA): TGCGCCAGCACCGCGAGCAGGGGGGAGAATTCACCCCTCCACTTT.

Details on this clonotype: Just one base apart from a much larger clone, this may be a read error. The chain links TRBV10-3 to TRBJ1-1; D possibly corresponds to TRBD1 (6 bases). Germline V lookup: CDR1 ENHRY, CDR2 SYGVKD. The V and J ends lost 6 bases and 4 bases respectively, with 15 bases between them. The CDR3 is 14 amino acids. The CDR3 coding sequence is TGTGCCATCAGCGACAGGATCTTGAGCACTGAAGCTTTCTTT. Translated, it gives CAISDRILSTEAFF.

The J gene is TRBJ1-2, the V gene TRBV7-9; D gene unclear. Germline V gene sequence: CDR1 SEHNR, CDR2 FQNEAQ (reference sequence). V lost 1 base and J 4 bases, leaving 10 bases between the germline ends. The CDR3 is 14 amino acids. CDR3 bases: TGTGCCAGCAGCTTAGGGGCAGCTAGCTATGGCTACACCTTC. Translated: CASSLGAASYGYTF.

The J gene is TRBJ1-2, the V gene TRBV25-1, with 9 bases aligning to TRBD1. V trimming: 6 bases; J trimming: 6 bases; junction bases outside the gene matches: 8. CDR3 length equals 14 residues. Per germline, CDR1 MGHDK and CDR2 SYGVNS. The CDR3 spells CASSHIGTGNGYTF. Here the CDR3 DNA reads TGTGCCAGCAGCCATATCGGGACAGGGAATGGCTACACCTTC.

The chain has TRBV20-1 and TRBJ2-5; 10 bases fit TRBD2. Trimming took 4 bases from V and 9 from J; bases not matched to a gene: 14. CDR1 and CDR2 (germline): DFQATT, SNEGSKA (reference sequence). The CDR3 has 15 residues. In DNA, the CDR3 is TGCAGTGCTAACCATGGAGCGGGGGGGTGGGAGTCCCAGTACTTC. Its translation: CSANHGAGGWESQYF.

This clonotype has a count of ten or more. The J gene is TRBJ2-7, the V gene TRBV10-3; D is unclear. CDR1 is ENHRY, CDR2 SYGVKD, per germline. The V gene lost 2 bases and the J gene lost 1 base, with 6 bases spanning the gap. The CDR3 contains 13 residues. Here the CDR3 DNA reads TGTGCCATCAGTGAGCTGGGATCCTACGAGCAGTACTTC. Translation: CAISELGSYEQYF.

This clonotype was detected only once. This sequence joins TRBV11-2 and TRBJ2-7, with a weak D call TRBD2 (6 bases). The CDR3 sequence is 17 residues long. Trimming stripped 5 bases from V and 0 bases from J, with 20 bases between. Germline-derived CDR1 and CDR2 are SGHAT and FQNNGV. The CDR3 nucleotides read TGTGCCAGCAGCACCGGGCGGGTAGGCGGGAACTCCTACGAGCAGTACTTC. Its translation: CASSTGRVGGNSYEQYF.

The V and J genes are TRBV19 and TRBJ1-2; D not certain. Germline V gene data show CDR1 as LNHDA and CDR2 as SQIVND (reference sequence). With 4 bases removed from V and 4 bases from J, the gap between germline ends came to 10 bases. This CDR3 region has 13 residues. CDR3 sequence (DNA): TGTGCCAGTAGTACCAGGCCTCTCTATGGCTACACCTTC. Translation: CASSTRPLYGYTF.

As regards this clonotype: A much larger clone lies a single base off, so this may be a read error. This sequence joins TRBV7-9 and TRBJ2-7; D is ambiguous. There are 15 residues in the CDR3. The germline CDR1 and CDR2 sequences are SEHNR and FQNEAQ (reference sequence). The CDR3 reads CASGLAGLSSYEQYF. As DNA, the CDR3 is TGTGCCAGCGGCTTGGCCGGGCTGAGCTCCTACGAGCAGTACTTC.

The rearrangement uses TRBV7-3 and TRBJ2-7; 8 bases agree with TRBD1. Germline loops: CDR1 SGHTA, CDR2 FQGTGA. Losses at the gene ends were 5 bases for V and 6 bases for J; bases not matched to a gene: 18. This CDR3 is 17 amino acids long. The CDR3 loop reads CASSHRPGTGYAGEQYF. The DNA for the CDR3 is TGTGCCAGCAGCCATCGTCCGGGGACAGGCTACGCGGGCGAGCAGTACTTC.

This clonotype was counted many times. This chain connects TRBV7-2 to TRBJ2-5; 12 bases are shared with TRBD2. Germline CDR1 reads SGHTA; CDR2 reads FQGNSA. V was clipped by 3 bases and J by 1 base; unmatched bases: 3. The CDR3 has 16 amino acids. In DNA form, the CDR3 reads TGTGCCAGCAGCTTGGAGACTAGCGGGGGCCAAGAGACCCAGTACTTC. It yields the protein CASSLETSGGQETQYF.

This clonotype showed up just a few times. The V gene is TRBV9, the J gene TRBJ2-7; 10 bases map to TRBD1. Germline V gene lookup returns CDR1 SGDLS and CDR2 YYNGEE. The V segment lost 5 bases and the J segment 5 bases; nucleotides outside the gene matches: 10. The CDR3 spans 15 residues. The CDR3 DNA is TGTGCCAGCAGTCTCACCGACAGGGGGCCCCACGAGCAGTACTTC. Its translation: CASSLTDRGPHEQYF.

This clonotype has only a few counts. V gene TRBV7-3 combines with J gene TRBJ2-7; 7 bases agree with TRBD2. The trim removed 5 bases at V and 3 bases at J, leaving 13 bases unmatched. Per germline, CDR1 SGHTA and CDR2 FQGTGA. CDR3 length: 16 amino acids. The DNA of the CDR3 is TGTGCCAGCAGCCACCATCGGCTAGCGGCTCACTACGAGCAGTACTTC. Amino acids: CASSHHRLAAHYEQYF.

A single count supports this clonotype. The rearrangement links TRBV7-3 to TRBJ2-7, with TRBD1 identical over 10 bases. V lost 5 bases to trimming and J lost 9 bases; unmatched junction nucleotides: 10. The V gene's germline CDR1 is SGHTA and CDR2 FQGTGA. The CDR3 extends over 14 amino acids. The CDR3 coding sequence is TGTGCCAGCAGCCCCTCCGGGACAGGGGACGGGCAGTACTTC. It is translated as CASSPSGTGDGQYF. The full variable domain, in which reference TRBV7-3 and TRBJ2-7 provide the parts outside the CDR3, is GAGVSQTPSNKVTEKGKYVELRCDPISGHTALYWYRQSLGQGPEFLIYFQGTGAADDSGLPNDRFFAVRPEGSVSTLKIQRTERGDSAVYLCASSPSGTGDGQYFGPGTRLTVT.